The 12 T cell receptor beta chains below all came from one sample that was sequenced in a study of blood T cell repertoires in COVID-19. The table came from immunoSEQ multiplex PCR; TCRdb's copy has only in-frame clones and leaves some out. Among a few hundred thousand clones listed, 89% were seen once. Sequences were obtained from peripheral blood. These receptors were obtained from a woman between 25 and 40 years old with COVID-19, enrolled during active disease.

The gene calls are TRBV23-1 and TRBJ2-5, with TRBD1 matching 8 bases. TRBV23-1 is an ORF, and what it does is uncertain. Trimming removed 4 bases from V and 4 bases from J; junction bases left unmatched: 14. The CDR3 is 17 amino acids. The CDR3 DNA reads TGCGCCAGCAGTCCGCCGGAGACAGGGGCTTTAATAGAGACCCAGTACTTC. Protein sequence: CASSPPETGALIETQYF.

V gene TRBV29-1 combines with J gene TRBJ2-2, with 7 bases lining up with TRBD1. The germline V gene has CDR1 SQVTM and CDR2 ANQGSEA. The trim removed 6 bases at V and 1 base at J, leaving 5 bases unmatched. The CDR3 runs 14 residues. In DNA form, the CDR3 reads TGCAGCGTCTCCGGGACAGTGAACACCGGGGAGCTGTTTTTT. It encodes CSVSGTVNTGELFF.

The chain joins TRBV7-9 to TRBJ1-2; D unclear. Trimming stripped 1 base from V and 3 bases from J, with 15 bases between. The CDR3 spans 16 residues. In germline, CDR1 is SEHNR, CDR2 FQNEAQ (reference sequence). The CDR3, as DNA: TGTGCCAGCAGCTTAGTGAGCGGCCACACCTACTATGGCTACACCTTC. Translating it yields CASSLVSGHTYYGYTF.

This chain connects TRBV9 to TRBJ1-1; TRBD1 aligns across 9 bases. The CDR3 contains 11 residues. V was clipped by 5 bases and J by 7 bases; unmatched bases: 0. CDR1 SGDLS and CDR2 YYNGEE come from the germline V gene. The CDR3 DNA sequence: TGTGCCAGCAGGGGACAGGGTGAAGCTTTCTTT. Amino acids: CASRGQGEAFF.

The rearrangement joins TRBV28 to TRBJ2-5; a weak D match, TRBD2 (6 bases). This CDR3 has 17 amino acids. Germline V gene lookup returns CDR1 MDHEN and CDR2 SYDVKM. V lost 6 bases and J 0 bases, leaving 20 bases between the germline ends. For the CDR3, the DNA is TGTGCCAGCAGCCCCCCCTGGAGGGGACCGTACCAAGAGACCCAGTACTTC. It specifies CASSPPWRGPYQETQYF.

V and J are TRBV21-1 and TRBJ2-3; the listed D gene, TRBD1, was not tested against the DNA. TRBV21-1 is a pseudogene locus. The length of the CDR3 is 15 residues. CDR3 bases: TGTGCCAGCAGCAAGGGGGGACAGAATTCACATACGCAGTATTTT. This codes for CASSKGGQNSHTQYF.

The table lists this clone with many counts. The CDR3 here is CASSLNENLQETQYF. DNA of the CDR3: TGTGCCAGCAGCTTGAACGAGAACCTGCAAGAGACCCAGTACTTC. V gene TRBV4-2 combines with J gene TRBJ2-5; D is unresolved. This CDR3 comprises 15 residues. V lost 5 bases and J 2 bases, leaving 15 bases between the germline ends. Germline loops: CDR1 LGHNA, CDR2 YNFKEQ.

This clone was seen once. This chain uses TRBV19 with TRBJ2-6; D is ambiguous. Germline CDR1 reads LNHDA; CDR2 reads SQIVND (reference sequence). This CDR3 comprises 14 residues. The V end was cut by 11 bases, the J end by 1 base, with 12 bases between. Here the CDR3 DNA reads TGTGCCTCATCATCGCGGTCTGGGGCCAACGTCCTGACTTTC. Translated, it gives CASSSRSGANVLTF.

CDR3 in amino acids: CASSSPGTSGVNEQFF. The CDR3 nucleotides read TGTGCCAGCAGCTCTCCCGGGACTAGCGGGGTAAATGAGCAGTTCTTC. The rearrangement joins TRBV9 to TRBJ2-1; 13 bases fit TRBD2. V lost 4 bases, J lost 7 bases, and 8 bases stayed unmatched. Germline V gene sequence: CDR1 SGDLS, CDR2 YYNGEE. The CDR3 is made up of 16 amino acids.

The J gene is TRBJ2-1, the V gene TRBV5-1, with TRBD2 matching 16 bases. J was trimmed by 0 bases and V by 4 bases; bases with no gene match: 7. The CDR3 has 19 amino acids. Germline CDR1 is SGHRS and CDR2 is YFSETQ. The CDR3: CASSRPGLAGGGSYNEQFF. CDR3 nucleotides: TGCGCCAGCAGCCGCCCGGGACTAGCGGGGGGGGGCTCCTACAATGAGCAGTTCTTC.

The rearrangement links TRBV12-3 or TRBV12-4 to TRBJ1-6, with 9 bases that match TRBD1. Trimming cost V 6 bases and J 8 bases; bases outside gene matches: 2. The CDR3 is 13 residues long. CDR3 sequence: CASRGQGHSPLHF. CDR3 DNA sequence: TGTGCCAGCAGGGGACAGGGTCATTCACCCCTCCACTTT.

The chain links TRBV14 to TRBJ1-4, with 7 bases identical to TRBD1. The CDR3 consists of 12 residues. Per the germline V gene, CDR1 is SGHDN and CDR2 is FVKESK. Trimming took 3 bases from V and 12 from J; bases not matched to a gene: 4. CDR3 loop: CASSQYQGELFF. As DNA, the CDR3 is TGTGCCAGCAGCCAGTACCAGGGGGAACTGTTTTTT.